This note documents a single TCR beta chain sequence. This specimen includes other DNA sequences encoding the same CDR3. The data were taken from a study of Ad26.COV2.S vaccination and SARS-CoV-2 variants. The table came from immunoSEQ multiplex PCR; TCRdb's copy has only in-frame clones and leaves some out. The sample records 350,000 to 500,000 clones, roughly 89% being singletons. Germline loops: CDR1 GTSNPN, CDR2 SVGIG (reference sequence). Trimming removed 0 bases from V and 5 bases from J, with 10 bases in between. The CDR3 contains 13 residues. As for treatment: about 20 received Ad26.COV2.S at low or high dose, single or two shots; about 5 received placebo; per-sample allocation not given. Sampling took place 63 days after the first vaccine or placebo injection.

The sequencing used peripheral blood, collected in a trial of Ad26.COV2.S vaccine versus placebo. The V and J genes are TRBV30 and TRBJ1-1; D is unresolved. The receptor's source is a person between 18 and 65 years old who received the Ad26.COV2.S COVID-19 vaccine or a placebo. CDR3 loop: CAWSVRSGTEAFF. CDR3 nucleotide sequence: TGTGCCTGGAGTGTACGTTCGGGGACTGAAGCTTTCTTT. Supplemented by reference TRBV30 and TRBJ1-1, the full variable domain reads SQTIHQWPATLVQPVGSPLSLECTVEGTSNPNLYWYRQAAGRGLQLLFYSVGIGQISSEVPQNLSASRPQDRQFILSSKKLLLSDSGFYLCAWSVRSGTEAFFGQGTRLTVV.